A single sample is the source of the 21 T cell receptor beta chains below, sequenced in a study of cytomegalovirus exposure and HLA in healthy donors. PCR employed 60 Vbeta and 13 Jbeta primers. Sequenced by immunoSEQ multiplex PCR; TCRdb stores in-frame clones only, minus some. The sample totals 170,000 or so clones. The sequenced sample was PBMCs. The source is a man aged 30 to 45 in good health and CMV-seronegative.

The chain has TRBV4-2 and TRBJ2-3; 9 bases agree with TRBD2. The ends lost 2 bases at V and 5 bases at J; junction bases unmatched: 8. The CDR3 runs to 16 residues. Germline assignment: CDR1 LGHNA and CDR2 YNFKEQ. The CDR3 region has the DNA TGTGCCAGCAGCCAACAGTGGCGGGAGGGTGGAGATACGCAGTATTTT. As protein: CASSQQWREGGDTQYF.

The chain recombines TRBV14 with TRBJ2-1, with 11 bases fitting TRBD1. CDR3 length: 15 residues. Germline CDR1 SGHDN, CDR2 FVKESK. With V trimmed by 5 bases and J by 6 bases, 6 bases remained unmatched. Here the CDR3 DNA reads TGTGCCAGCAGCTCCTGGACAGGGGGCTCCAATGAGCAGTTCTTC. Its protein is CASSSWTGGSNEQFF.

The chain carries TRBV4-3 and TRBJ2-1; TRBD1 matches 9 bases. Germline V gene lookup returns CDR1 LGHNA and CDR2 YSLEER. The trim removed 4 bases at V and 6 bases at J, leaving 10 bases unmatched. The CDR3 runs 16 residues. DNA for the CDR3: TGCGCCAGCAGCCGCGAGGGACAGGGATTAGGCAATGAGCAGTTCTTC. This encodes CASSREGQGLGNEQFF.

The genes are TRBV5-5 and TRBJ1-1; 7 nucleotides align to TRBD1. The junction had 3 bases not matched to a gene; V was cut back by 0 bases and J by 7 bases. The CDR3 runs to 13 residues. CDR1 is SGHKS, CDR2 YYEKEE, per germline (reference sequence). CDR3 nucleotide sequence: TGTGCCAGCAGCTTGGGAGGGGGCGATGAAGCTTTCTTT. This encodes CASSLGGGDEAFF.

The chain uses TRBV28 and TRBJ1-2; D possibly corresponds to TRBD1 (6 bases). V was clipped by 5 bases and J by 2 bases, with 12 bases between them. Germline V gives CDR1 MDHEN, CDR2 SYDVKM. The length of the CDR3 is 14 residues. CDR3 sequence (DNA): TGTGCCAGCAGTCTGGGGGCAGGGAACTATGGCTACACCTTC. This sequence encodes CASSLGAGNYGYTF.

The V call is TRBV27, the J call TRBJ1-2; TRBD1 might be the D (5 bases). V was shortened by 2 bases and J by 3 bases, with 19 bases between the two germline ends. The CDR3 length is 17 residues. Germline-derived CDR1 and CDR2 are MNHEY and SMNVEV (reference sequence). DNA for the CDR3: TGTGCCAGCAGTTTAGCTCGTTCGCCAGGGCCATACTATGGCTACACCTTC. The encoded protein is CASSLARSPGPYYGYTF.

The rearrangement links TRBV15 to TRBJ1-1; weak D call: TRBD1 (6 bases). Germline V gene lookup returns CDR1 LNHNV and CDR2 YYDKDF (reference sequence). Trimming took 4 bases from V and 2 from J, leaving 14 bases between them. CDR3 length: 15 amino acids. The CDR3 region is CATSIFQGFNTEAFF. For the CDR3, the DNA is TGTGCCACCAGCATTTTTCAGGGGTTCAACACTGAAGCTTTCTTT.

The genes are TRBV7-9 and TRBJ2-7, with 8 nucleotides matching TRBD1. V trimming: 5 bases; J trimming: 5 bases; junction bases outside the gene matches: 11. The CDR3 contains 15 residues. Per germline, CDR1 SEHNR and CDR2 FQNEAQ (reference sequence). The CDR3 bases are TGTGCCAGCAGCCCGGGACAGGTCATAACGGACGAGCAGTACTTC. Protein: CASSPGQVITDEQYF.

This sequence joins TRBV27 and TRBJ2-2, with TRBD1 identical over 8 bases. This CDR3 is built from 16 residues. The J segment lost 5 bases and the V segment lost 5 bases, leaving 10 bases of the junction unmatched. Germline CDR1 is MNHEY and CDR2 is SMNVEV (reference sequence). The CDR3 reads CASSPSRTGTTGELFF. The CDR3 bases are TGTGCCAGCAGTCCCAGCAGGACAGGGACAACCGGGGAGCTGTTTTTT.

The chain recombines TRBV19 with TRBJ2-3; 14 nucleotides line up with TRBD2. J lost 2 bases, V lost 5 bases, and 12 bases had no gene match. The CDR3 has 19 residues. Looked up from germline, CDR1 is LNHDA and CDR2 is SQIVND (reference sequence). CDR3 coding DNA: TGTGCCAGTAGTGCCGGGACTAGCGGGGGCCTACCCCACACAGATACGCAGTATTTT. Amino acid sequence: CASSAGTSGGLPHTDTQYF.

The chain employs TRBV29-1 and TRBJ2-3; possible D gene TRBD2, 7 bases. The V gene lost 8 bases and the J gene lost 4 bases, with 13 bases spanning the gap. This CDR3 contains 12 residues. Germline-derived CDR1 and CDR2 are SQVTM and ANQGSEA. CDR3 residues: CSWGGRPDTQYF. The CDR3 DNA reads TGCAGCTGGGGGGGCCGCCCAGATACGCAGTATTTT.

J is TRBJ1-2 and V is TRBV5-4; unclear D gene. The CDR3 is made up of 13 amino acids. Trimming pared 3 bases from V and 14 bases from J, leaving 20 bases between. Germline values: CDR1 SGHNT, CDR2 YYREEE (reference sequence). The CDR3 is CASSWISEGSKTF. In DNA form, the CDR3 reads TGTGCCAGCAGCTGGATTTCGGAGGGTTCGAAGACCTTC.

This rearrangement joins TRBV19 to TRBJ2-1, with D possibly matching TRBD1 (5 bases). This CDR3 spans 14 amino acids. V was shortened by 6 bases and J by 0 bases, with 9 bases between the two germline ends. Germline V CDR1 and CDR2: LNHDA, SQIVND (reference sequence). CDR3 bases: TGTGCCAGTAGCCGACAGAGCTCCTACAATGAGCAGTTCTTC. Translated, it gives CASSRQSSYNEQFF.

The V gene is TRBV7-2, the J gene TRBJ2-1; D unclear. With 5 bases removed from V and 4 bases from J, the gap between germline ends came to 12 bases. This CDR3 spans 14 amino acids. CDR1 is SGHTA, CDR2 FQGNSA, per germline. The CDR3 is CASSPLALYNEQFF. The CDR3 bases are TGTGCCAGCAGCCCCCTGGCCCTTTACAATGAGCAGTTCTTC.

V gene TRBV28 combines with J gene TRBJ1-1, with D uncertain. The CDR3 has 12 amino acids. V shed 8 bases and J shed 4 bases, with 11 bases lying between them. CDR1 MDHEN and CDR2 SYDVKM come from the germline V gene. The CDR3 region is CASGGWSTEAFF. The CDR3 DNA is TGTGCCAGCGGAGGTTGGTCCACTGAAGCTTTCTTT.

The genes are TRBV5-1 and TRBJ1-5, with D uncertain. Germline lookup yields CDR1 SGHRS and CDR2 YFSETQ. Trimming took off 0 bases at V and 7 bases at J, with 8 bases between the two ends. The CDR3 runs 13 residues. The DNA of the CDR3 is TGCGCCAGCAGCTTGGGGGCTGGCCAGCCCCAGCATTTT. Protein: CASSLGAGQPQHF.

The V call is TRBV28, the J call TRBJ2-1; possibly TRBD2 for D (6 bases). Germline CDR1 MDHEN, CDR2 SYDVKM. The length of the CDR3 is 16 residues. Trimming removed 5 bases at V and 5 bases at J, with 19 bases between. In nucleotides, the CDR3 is TGTGCCAGCAGTAGTCGCATAGCGGATACAAACAATGAGCAGTTCTTC. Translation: CASSSRIADTNNEQFF. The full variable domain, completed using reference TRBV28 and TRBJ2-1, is DVKVTQSSRYLVKRTGEKVFLECVQDMDHENMFWYRQDPGLGLRLIYFSYDVKMKEKGDIPEGYSVSREKKERFSLILESASTNQTSMYLCASSSRIADTNNEQFFGPGTRLTVL.

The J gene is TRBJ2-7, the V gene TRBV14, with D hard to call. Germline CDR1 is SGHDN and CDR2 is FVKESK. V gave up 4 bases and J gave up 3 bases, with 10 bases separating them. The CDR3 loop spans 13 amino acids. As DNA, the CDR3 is TGTGCCAGCAGCCCACAGATACACTACGAGCAGTACTTC. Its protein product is CASSPQIHYEQYF.

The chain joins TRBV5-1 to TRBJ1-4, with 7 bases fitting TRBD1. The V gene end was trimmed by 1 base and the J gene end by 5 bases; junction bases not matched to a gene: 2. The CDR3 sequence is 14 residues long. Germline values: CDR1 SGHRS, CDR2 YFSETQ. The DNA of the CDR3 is TGCGCCAGCAGCTTGACAGGGGAAAATGAAAAACTGTTTTTT. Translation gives CASSLTGENEKLFF. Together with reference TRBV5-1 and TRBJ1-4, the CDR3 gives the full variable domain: KAGVTQTPRYLIKTRGQQVTLSCSPISGHRSVSWYQQTPGQGLQFLFEYFSETQRNKGNFPGRFSGRQFSNSRSEMNVSTLELGDSALYLCASSLTGENEKLFFGSGTQLSVL.

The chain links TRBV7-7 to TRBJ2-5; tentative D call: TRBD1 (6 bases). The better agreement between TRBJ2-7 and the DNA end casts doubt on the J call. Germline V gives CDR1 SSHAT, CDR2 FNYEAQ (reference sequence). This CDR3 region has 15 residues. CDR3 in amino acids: CASSLARGSSYEQYF. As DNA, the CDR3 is TGTGCCAGCAGCTTAGCCAGGGGATCGTCCTACGAGCAGTACTTC.

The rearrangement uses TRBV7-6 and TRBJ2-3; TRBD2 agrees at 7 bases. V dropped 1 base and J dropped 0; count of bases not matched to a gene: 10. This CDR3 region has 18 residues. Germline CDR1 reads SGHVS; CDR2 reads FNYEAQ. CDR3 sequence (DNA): TGTGCCAGCAGCTTAGTCGCTAGCGGTGACTCTAGCACAGATACGCAGTATTTT. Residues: CASSLVASGDSSTDTQYF.